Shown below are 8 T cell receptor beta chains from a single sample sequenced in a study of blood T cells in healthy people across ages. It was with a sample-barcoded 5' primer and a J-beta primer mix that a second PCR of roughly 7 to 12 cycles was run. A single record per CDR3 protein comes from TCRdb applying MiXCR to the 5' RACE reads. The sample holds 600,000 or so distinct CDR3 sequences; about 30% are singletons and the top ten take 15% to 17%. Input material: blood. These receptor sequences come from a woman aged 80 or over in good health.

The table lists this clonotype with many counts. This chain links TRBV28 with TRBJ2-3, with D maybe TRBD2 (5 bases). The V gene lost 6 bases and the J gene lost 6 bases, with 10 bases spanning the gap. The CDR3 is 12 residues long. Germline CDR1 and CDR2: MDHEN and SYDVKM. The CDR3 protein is CASSRGQDTQYF. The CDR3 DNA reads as TGTGCCAGCAGCCGCGGGCAGGATACGCAGTATTTT.

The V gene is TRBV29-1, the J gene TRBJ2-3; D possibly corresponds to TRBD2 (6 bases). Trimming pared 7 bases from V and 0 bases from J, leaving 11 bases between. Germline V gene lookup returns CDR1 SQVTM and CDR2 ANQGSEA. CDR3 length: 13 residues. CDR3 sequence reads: CSGGTSSTDTQYF. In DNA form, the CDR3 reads TGCAGCGGGGGGACTTCTAGCACAGATACGCAGTATTTT.

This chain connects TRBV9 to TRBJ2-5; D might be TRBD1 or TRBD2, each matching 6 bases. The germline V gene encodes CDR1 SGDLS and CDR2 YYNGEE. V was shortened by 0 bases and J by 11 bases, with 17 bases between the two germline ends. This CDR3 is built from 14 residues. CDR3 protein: CASSVVGGDNEQYF. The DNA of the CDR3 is TGTGCCAGCAGCGTAGTAGGCGGGGACAATGAGCAGTACTTC.

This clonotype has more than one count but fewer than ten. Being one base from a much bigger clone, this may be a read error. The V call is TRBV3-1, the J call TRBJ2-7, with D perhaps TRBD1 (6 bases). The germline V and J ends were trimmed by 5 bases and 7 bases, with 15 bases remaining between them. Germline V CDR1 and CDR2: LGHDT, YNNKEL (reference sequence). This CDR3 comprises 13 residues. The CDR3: CASSIAQGNEQYF. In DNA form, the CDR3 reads TGTGCCAGCAGCATAGCACAGGGAAATGAGCAGTACTTC.

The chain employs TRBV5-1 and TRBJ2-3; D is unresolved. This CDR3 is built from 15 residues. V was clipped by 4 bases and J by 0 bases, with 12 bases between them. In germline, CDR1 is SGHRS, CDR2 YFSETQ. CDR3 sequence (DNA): TGCGCCAGCAGCCTCAGGAGCACTAGCACAGATACGCAGTATTTT. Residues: CASSLRSTSTDTQYF.

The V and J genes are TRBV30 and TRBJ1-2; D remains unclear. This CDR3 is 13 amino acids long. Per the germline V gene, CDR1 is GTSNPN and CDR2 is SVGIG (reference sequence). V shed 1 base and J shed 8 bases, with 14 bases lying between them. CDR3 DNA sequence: TGTGCCTGGAGTGCCTCGATTCTCCGAGGCTACACCTTC. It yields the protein CAWSASILRGYTF.

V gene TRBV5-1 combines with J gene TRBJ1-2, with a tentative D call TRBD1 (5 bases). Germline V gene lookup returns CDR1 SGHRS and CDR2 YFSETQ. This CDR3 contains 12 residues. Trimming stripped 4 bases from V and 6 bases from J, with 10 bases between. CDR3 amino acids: CASSRMGDGYTF. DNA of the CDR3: TGCGCCAGCAGCCGCATGGGGGATGGCTACACCTTC.

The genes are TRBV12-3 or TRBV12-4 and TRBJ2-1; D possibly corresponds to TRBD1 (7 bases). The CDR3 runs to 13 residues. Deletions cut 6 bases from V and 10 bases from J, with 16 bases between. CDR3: CASRAGQRYEQFF. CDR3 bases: TGTGCCAGCAGGGCGGGACAGCGATACGAGCAGTTCTTC.